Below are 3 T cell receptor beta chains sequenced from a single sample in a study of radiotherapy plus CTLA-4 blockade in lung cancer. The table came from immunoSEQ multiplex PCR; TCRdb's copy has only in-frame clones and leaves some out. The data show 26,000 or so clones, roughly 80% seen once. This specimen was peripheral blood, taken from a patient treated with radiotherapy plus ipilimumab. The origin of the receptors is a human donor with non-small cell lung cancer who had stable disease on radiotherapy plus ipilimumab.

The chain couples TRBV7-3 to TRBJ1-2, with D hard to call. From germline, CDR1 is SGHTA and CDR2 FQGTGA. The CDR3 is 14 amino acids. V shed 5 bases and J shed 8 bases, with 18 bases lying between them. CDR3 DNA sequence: TGTGCCAGCAGCGCTGACCCTATAGGAGGCGGCTACACCTTC. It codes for CASSADPIGGGYTF. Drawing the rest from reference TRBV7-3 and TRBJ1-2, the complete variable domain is GAGVSQTPSNKVTEKGKYVELRCDPISGHTALYWYRQSLGQGPEFLIYFQGTGAADDSGLPNDRFFAVRPEGSVSTLKIQRTERGDSAVYLCASSADPIGGGYTFGSGTRLTVV.

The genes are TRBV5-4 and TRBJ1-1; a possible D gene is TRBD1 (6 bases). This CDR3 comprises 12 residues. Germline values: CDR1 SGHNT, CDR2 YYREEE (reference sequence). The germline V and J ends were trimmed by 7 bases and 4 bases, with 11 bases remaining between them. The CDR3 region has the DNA TGTGCCAGCGGTAAAGGGGGCACTGAAGCTTTCTTT. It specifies CASGKGGTEAFF.

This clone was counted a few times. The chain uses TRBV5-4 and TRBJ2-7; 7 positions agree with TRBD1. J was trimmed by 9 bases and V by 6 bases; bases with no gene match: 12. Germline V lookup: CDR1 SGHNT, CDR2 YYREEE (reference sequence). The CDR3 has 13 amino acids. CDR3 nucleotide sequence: TGTGCCAGCACCGTCGGCAGGGGGAACCCGCAGTACTTC. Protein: CASTVGRGNPQYF. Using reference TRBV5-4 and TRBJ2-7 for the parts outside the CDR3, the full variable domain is ETGVTQSPTHLIKTRGQQVTLRCSSQSGHNTVSWYQQALGQGPQFIFQYYREEENGRGNFPPRFSGLQFPNYSSELNVNALELDDSALYLCASTVGRGNPQYFGPGTRLTVT.